One and the same sample provided the 19 T cell receptor beta chains below, sequenced in a study of cytomegalovirus exposure and HLA in healthy donors. Use of 60 Vbeta and 13 Jbeta primers characterized the PCR. Produced via immunoSEQ multiplex PCR; TCRdb's table is partial and in-frame only. This table holds 100,000 to 150,000 clones, 80% found once. The material sequenced was PBMCs. The receptors shown here come from a man younger than 45 in good health and CMV-seronegative.

There are a few counts of this clone. The V gene is TRBV2, the J gene TRBJ1-2; tentative D call: TRBD1 (6 bases). The germline V gene encodes CDR1 SNHLY and CDR2 FYNNEI. The CDR3 runs to 16 residues. Trimming removed 3 bases from V and 7 bases from J, with 21 bases in between. DNA of the CDR3: TGTGCCAGCAGTGACCCGGACAGCACCCCTTCGGGTGGCTACACCTTC. This sequence encodes CASSDPDSTPSGGYTF.

The chain has TRBV2 and TRBJ2-2, with unresolved D. The CDR3 sequence is 13 residues long. V lost 5 bases, J lost 2 bases, and 6 bases lay in between. Germline V gives CDR1 SNHLY, CDR2 FYNNEI. This CDR3 reads CASSPPNTGELFF. The DNA for the CDR3 is TGTGCCAGCAGTCCTCCCAACACCGGGGAGCTGTTTTTT.

V gene TRBV6-5 combines with J gene TRBJ1-1; 7 bases fit TRBD1. The CDR3 runs 14 residues. Per germline, CDR1 MNHEY and CDR2 SVGAGI. Losses at the gene ends were 5 bases for V and 4 bases for J; bases not matched to a gene: 7. CDR3 DNA sequence: TGTGCCAGCAGTCGCCAGGGGGGAGGCACTGAAGCTTTCTTT. Its protein product is CASSRQGGGTEAFF.

The chain links TRBV7-2 to TRBJ1-5; tentative D call: TRBD1 (5 bases). The CDR3 consists of 15 residues. V shed 3 bases and J shed 4 bases, with 13 bases lying between them. Germline V gene data show CDR1 as SGHTA and CDR2 as FQGNSA. CDR3 sequence: CASSFRGDPNQPQHF. For the CDR3, the DNA is TGTGCCAGCAGCTTTCGCGGGGACCCGAATCAGCCCCAGCATTTT.

The CDR3 DNA reads TGTGCCAGCAGCTTAGTTGGACAGGGCACTTATGGCTACACCTTC. Its translation: CASSLVGQGTYGYTF. V gene TRBV7-2 combines with J gene TRBJ1-2; 8 bases agree with TRBD1. The germline V gene has CDR1 SGHTA and CDR2 FQGNSA. J gave up 5 bases and V 1 base, and 6 bases lay outside the gene matches. The CDR3 sequence is 15 residues long. Filled out from reference TRBV7-2 and TRBJ1-2, the complete variable domain reads GAGVSQSPSNKVTEKGKDVELRCDPISGHTALYWYRQSLGQGLEFLIYFQGNSAPDKSGLPSDRFSAERTGGSVSTLTIQRTQQEDSAVYLCASSLVGQGTYGYTFGSGTRLTVV.

This clone was picked up a small number of times. V is TRBV25-1 and J is TRBJ1-4; D is possibly TRBD1 (6 bases). The CDR3 covers 16 residues. Trimming stripped 5 bases from V and 0 bases from J, with 13 bases between. Germline V gives CDR1 MGHDK, CDR2 SYGVNS. The CDR3 loop is CASSPQGPSTNEKLFF. DNA of the CDR3: TGTGCCAGCAGTCCACAGGGCCCTTCAACTAATGAAAAACTGTTTTTT.

The chain is built from TRBV6-5 and TRBJ1-5; 7 bases map to TRBD1. Germline assignment: CDR1 MNHEY and CDR2 SVGAGI. J was trimmed by 2 bases and V by 6 bases; bases with no gene match: 7. The CDR3 is made up of 15 amino acids. Here the CDR3 DNA reads TGTGCCAGCAGGCCCGACAGGGAGGGCAATCAGCCCCAGCATTTT. Protein: CASRPDREGNQPQHF.

The chain links TRBV5-1 to TRBJ1-1; 9 bases are shared with TRBD1. J gave up 3 bases and V 0 bases, and 3 bases lay outside the gene matches. Looked up from germline, CDR1 is SGHRS and CDR2 is YFSETQ. This CDR3 region has 15 residues. The CDR3 region is CASSLAGQGYTEAFF. CDR3 nucleotides: TGCGCCAGCAGCTTGGCGGGACAGGGCTACACTGAAGCTTTCTTT.

The J gene is TRBJ1-1, the V gene TRBV28, with 7 bases fitting TRBD1. J lost 4 bases, V lost 5 bases, and 7 bases had no gene match. Germline values: CDR1 MDHEN, CDR2 SYDVKM. The CDR3 contains 14 residues. The CDR3 bases are TGTGCCAGCAGTCTCACAGGGGAGGCCACTGAAGCTTTCTTT. As protein: CASSLTGEATEAFF.

This chain connects TRBV7-2 to TRBJ1-1, with 7 positions matching TRBD1. There are 15 residues in the CDR3. Germline assignment: CDR1 SGHTA and CDR2 FQGNSA. After removal of 5 bases from V and 4 bases from J, the junction contained 10 bases not matched to a gene. The CDR3 bases are TGTGCCAGCAGCCCCGCTTTACAGGGGCGCACTGAAGCTTTCTTT. Amino acids: CASSPALQGRTEAFF. The complete variable domain, with remaining parts taken from reference TRBV7-2 and TRBJ1-1, reads GAGVSQSPSNKVTEKGKDVELRCDPISGHTALYWYRQSLGQGLEFLIYFQGNSAPDKSGLPSDRFSAERTGGSVSTLTIQRTQQEDSAVYLCASSPALQGRTEAFFGQGTRLTVV.

The rearrangement joins TRBV14 to TRBJ2-7; 9 nucleotides agree with TRBD2. CDR1 is SGHDN, CDR2 FVKESK, per germline. Trimming removed 4 bases from V and 6 bases from J; junction bases left unmatched: 7. CDR3 length: 14 residues. The CDR3 DNA reads TGTGCCAGCAGCCGTCCGGGACTAGCATCCGAGCAGTACTTC. Its protein product is CASSRPGLASEQYF.

This chain links TRBV30 with TRBJ2-7; 8 bases are shared with TRBD2. V was clipped by 0 bases and J by 1 base; unmatched bases: 5. Germline CDR1 reads GTSNPN; CDR2 reads SVGIG (reference sequence). CDR3 size: 15 residues. CDR3 protein: CAWSVLAGGSYEQYF. CDR3 DNA: TGTGCCTGGAGTGTATTGGCGGGGGGATCCTACGAGCAGTACTTC.

CDR3 DNA: TGTGCCAGCAGCCCAAAGGCTAGCGGGGAATCCTACAATGAGCAGTTCTTC. Translation: CASSPKASGESYNEQFF. The J gene is TRBJ2-1, the V gene TRBV11-3, with 9 bases matching TRBD2. Germline-derived CDR1 and CDR2 are SGHNT and YENEEA. The junction had 9 bases not matched to a gene; V was cut back by 5 bases and J by 1 base. This CDR3 is 17 amino acids long. The whole variable domain, remainder taken from reference TRBV11-3 and TRBJ2-1, is EAGVVQSPRYKIIEKKQPVAFWCNPISGHNTLYWYLQNLGQGPELLIRYENEEAVDDSQLPKDRFSAERLKGVDSTLKIQPAELGDSAVYLCASSPKASGESYNEQFFGPGTRLTVL.

In this sample, this clone turned up a few times. The chain recombines TRBV4-3 with TRBJ2-7, with 12 bases lining up with TRBD2. CDR1 and CDR2 from the germline V gene are LGHNA and YSLEER. The CDR3 sequence is 16 residues long. V shed 0 bases, J shed 5 bases, and the junction held 5 bases outside the gene matches. The CDR3 DNA follows: TGCGCCAGCAGCCAAGATCTAGCGGGGGGGCCAGACGAGCAGTACTTC. This sequence encodes CASSQDLAGGPDEQYF.

This clone was detected a few times. The V gene is TRBV10-3, the J gene TRBJ2-7; D is uncertain. V was trimmed by 5 bases and J by 4 bases, leaving 12 bases between them. The germline gives CDR1 ENHRY, CDR2 SYGVKD. The CDR3 spans 13 residues. CDR3 protein: CAISRAQTYEQYF. The CDR3 nucleotides are TGTGCCATCAGTCGCGCCCAGACTTACGAGCAGTACTTC.

DNA for the CDR3: TGTGCCAGCAGCGACGGGACTCCCTACGAGCAGTACTTC. Its translation: CASSDGTPYEQYF. The J gene is TRBJ2-7, the V gene TRBV7-9, with a tentative D call TRBD2 (6 bases). The germline V and J ends were trimmed by 5 bases and 2 bases, with 10 bases remaining between them. The CDR3 has 13 residues. CDR1 and CDR2 from the germline V gene are SEHNR and FQNEAQ (reference sequence). Full variable domain (remainder filled in from reference TRBV7-9 and TRBJ2-7): DTGVSQNPRHKITKRGQNVTFRCDPISEHNRLYWYRQTLGQGPEFLTYFQNEAQLEKSRLLSDRFSAERPKGSFSTLEIQRTEQGDSAMYLCASSDGTPYEQYFGPGTRLTVT.

This sequence joins TRBV7-9 and TRBJ1-2; 10 bases are a match to TRBD1. V shed 0 bases and J 1 base; nucleotides not matched to a gene: 8. There are 18 residues in the CDR3. Germline V gene data show CDR1 as SEHNR and CDR2 as FQNEAQ (reference sequence). The CDR3 loop is CASSLADFRDRGNYGYTF. The DNA for the CDR3 is TGTGCCAGCAGCTTAGCGGACTTCCGGGACAGGGGTAACTATGGCTACACCTTC.

The J gene is TRBJ1-4, the V gene TRBV9; no firm D call. Per the germline V gene, CDR1 is SGDLS and CDR2 is YYNGEE. This CDR3 is 13 amino acids long. Trimming removed 3 bases at V and 5 bases at J, with 8 bases between. CDR3 sequence (DNA): TGTGCCAGCAGCGCAGGTTCCAATGAAAAACTGTTTTTT. Protein: CASSAGSNEKLFF.

The rearrangement joins TRBV11-2 to TRBJ1-5; tentatively, D is TRBD1 (6 bases). Per germline, CDR1 SGHAT and CDR2 FQNNGV. V was clipped by 0 bases and J by 0 bases, with 21 bases between them. The CDR3 length is 20 residues. The CDR3 DNA is TGTGCCAGCAGCTTAGAGTCCGGCTGGGGGCCGAACCCTAGCAATCAGCCCCAGCATTTT. Translation gives CASSLESGWGPNPSNQPQHF.